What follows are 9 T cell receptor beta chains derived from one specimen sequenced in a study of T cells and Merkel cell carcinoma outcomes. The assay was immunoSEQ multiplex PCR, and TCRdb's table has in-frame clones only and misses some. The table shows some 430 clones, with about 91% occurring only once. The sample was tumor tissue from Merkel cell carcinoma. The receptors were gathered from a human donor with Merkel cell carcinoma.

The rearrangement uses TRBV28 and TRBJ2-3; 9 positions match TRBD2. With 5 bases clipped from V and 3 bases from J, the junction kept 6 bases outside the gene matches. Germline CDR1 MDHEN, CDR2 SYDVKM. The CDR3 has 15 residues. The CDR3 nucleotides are TGTGCCAGCAGTCGCGGGGGGGCCGGGACAGATACGCAGTATTTT. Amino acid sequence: CASSRGGAGTDTQYF.

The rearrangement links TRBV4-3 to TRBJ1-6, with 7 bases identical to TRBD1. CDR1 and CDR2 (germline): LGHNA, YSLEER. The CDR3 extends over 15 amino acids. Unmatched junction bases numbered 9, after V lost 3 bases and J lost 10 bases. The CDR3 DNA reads TGCGCCAGCAGCCACATTGACAGGGATCGATCACCCCTCCACTTT. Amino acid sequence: CASSHIDRDRSPLHF.

CDR3 protein: CASSLGTGALDTQYF. The CDR3 nucleotides are TGTGCCAGCAGCTTGGGGACAGGAGCTTTGGATACGCAGTATTTT. The chain uses TRBV5-4 and TRBJ2-3, with 7 nucleotides matching TRBD1. CDR1 and CDR2 (germline): SGHNT, YYREEE (reference sequence). With V trimmed by 0 bases and J by 6 bases, 7 bases remained unmatched. CDR3 length: 15 amino acids.

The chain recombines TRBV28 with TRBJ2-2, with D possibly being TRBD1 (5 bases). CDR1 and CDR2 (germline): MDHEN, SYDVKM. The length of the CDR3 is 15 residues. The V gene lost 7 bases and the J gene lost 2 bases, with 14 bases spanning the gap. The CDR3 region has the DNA TGTGCCAGCACCCCCACGACAGAAAACACCGGGGAGCTGTTTTTT. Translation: CASTPTTENTGELFF. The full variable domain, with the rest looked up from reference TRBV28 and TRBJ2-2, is DVKVTQSSRYLVKRTGEKVFLECVQDMDHENMFWYRQDPGLGLRLIYFSYDVKMKEKGDIPEGYSVSREKKERFSLILESASTNQTSMYLCASTPTTENTGELFFGEGSRLTVL.

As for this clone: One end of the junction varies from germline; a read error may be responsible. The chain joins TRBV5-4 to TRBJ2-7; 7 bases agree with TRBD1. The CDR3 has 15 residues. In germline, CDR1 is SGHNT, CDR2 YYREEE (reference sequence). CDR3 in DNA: TGTACCAGCAGCAGACAGGGCGCCCGATCCTACGAGCAGTACTTC. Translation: CTSSRQGARSYEQYF.

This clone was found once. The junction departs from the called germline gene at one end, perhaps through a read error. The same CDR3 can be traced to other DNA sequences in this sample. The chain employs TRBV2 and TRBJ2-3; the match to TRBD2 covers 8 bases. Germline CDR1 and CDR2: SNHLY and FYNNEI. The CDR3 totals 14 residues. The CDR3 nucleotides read TGTGCCAGCAGTGGTAGCGGGGACACAGATACACAGTATTTT. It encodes CASSGSGDTDTQYF.

The CDR3 DNA sequence: TGCGCCAGCAGCCCTTCTCTTGCCACTCAAGAGACCCAGTACTTC. Translated: CASSPSLATQETQYF. J is TRBJ2-5 and V is TRBV4-1; D is uncertain. CDR3 length: 15 residues. The germline CDR1 and CDR2 sequences are MGHRA and YSYEKL. The V end was cut by 4 bases, the J end by 2 bases, with 14 bases between.

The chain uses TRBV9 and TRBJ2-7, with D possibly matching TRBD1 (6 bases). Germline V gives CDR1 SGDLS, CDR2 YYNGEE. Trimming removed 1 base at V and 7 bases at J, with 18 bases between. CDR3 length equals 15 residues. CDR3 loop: CASSVTWQGRREQYF. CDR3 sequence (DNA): TGTGCCAGCAGCGTAACGTGGCAGGGGAGAAGGGAGCAGTACTTC. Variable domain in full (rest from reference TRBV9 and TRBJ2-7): DSGVTQTPKHLITATGQRVTLRCSPRSGDLSVYWYQQSLDQGLQFLIQYYNGEERAKGNILERFSAQQFPDLHSELNLSSLELGDSALYFCASSVTWQGRREQYFGPGTRLTVT.

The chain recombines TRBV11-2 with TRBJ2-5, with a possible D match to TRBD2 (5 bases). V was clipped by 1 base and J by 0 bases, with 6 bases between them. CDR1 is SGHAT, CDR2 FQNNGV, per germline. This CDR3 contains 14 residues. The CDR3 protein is CASSLAGNQETQYF. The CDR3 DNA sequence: TGTGCCAGCAGCTTAGCGGGAAACCAAGAGACCCAGTACTTC.